The 18 T cell receptor beta chains below all came from one sample that was sequenced in a study of cytomegalovirus exposure and HLA in healthy donors. Use of 60 Vbeta and 13 Jbeta primers characterized the PCR. TCRdb's copy holds only in-frame clones and misses some; the assay was immunoSEQ multiplex PCR. Found here are around 200,000 clones, about 85% of them singletons; the top ten hold around 9.6%. Sequencing used PBMCs. These receptors all come from a woman in her 50s in good health and CMV-seropositive.

This rearrangement joins TRBV30 to TRBJ1-6, with a weak D call TRBD1 (5 bases). The CDR3 has 14 amino acids. Germline V gives CDR1 GTSNPN, CDR2 SVGIG (reference sequence). V was pared by 4 bases and J by 8 bases, with 15 bases between. CDR3 nucleotide sequence: TGTGCCTGGAACGGGGGTGCCTTGGATTCACCCCTCCACTTT. Amino acid sequence: CAWNGGALDSPLHF.

This clone was seen a few times. The chain uses TRBV19 and TRBJ2-7, with 9 bases matching TRBD1. After removal of 5 bases from V and 0 bases from J, the junction contained 5 bases not matched to a gene. CDR1 and CDR2 (germline): LNHDA, SQIVND (reference sequence). The CDR3 has 15 residues. The CDR3 loop is CASSPDRGSSYEQYF. CDR3 bases: TGTGCCAGTAGTCCCGACAGGGGGAGCTCCTACGAGCAGTACTTC. The whole variable domain, filled in from reference TRBV19 and TRBJ2-7, reads DGGITQSPKYLFRKEGQNVTLSCEQNLNHDAMYWYRQDPGQGLRLIYYSQIVNDFQKGDIAEGYSVSREKKESFPLTVTSAQKNPTAFYLCASSPDRGSSYEQYFGPGTRLTVT.

This clone appeared once. V usage is TRBV7-2 and J usage is TRBJ1-1, with TRBD1 matching over 8 bases. Germline V CDR1 and CDR2: SGHTA, FQGNSA. The CDR3 runs 15 residues. V lost 3 bases, J lost 6 bases, and 9 bases stayed unmatched. This CDR3 is CASSFRKPGQAEAFF. The CDR3 DNA follows: TGTGCCAGCAGCTTCCGAAAGCCGGGACAGGCTGAAGCTTTCTTT.

This clone was picked up a small number of times. The rearrangement links TRBV4-3 to TRBJ2-1; D might be TRBD2 (5 bases). The ends were cut back, 6 bases at V and 6 bases at J, with 18 bases in the middle. Germline-derived CDR1 and CDR2 are LGHNA and YSLEER. The CDR3 consists of 15 residues. In nucleotides, the CDR3 is TGCGCCAGCAGTGCTAAACACGGGGAAGGCAATGAGCAGTTCTTC. It encodes CASSAKHGEGNEQFF.

This clone is a singleton in its sample. V is TRBV6-1 and J is TRBJ2-7; the match to TRBD2 covers 12 bases. V lost 4 bases to trimming and J lost 0 bases; unmatched junction nucleotides: 1. This CDR3 is 15 amino acids long. Germline V lookup: CDR1 MNHNS, CDR2 SASEGT. CDR3 nucleotides: TGTGCCAGCAGTGGACTAGCGGGGGACTCCTACGAGCAGTACTTC. Translating it yields CASSGLAGDSYEQYF.

The chain has TRBV5-6 and TRBJ2-2, with D maybe TRBD2 (5 bases). The ends were cut back, 4 bases at V and 4 bases at J, with 17 bases in the middle. The germline CDR1 and CDR2 sequences are SGHDT and YYEEEE. The CDR3 runs to 16 residues. The CDR3 sequence is CASSNGMDVGTGELFF. The DNA for the CDR3 is TGTGCCAGCAGCAACGGGATGGATGTTGGCACCGGGGAGCTGTTTTTT.

This sequence joins TRBV5-4 and TRBJ2-7; no clear D gene. The CDR3 is 11 amino acids. Germline assignment: CDR1 SGHNT and CDR2 YYREEE (reference sequence). The ends were cut back, 0 bases at V and 5 bases at J, with 3 bases in the middle. The CDR3 bases are TGTGCCAGCAGCTTGGGAGACGAGCAGTACTTC. It yields the protein CASSLGDEQYF.

V usage is TRBV5-1 and J usage is TRBJ1-1, with D maybe TRBD1 (6 bases). With 6 bases removed from V and 7 bases from J, the gap between germline ends came to 19 bases. The length of the CDR3 is 14 residues. Germline CDR1 reads SGHRS; CDR2 reads YFSETQ. The CDR3: CASNPTGLRYEAFF. The CDR3 bases are TGCGCCAGCAATCCAACAGGGCTACGCTATGAAGCTTTCTTT.

This chain joins TRBV21-1 and TRBJ2-2; the table's D call of TRBD1 was not tested on the DNA. TRBV21-1 is a pseudogene. This CDR3 spans 16 amino acids. The CDR3 region is CASSESRDRGTGELFF. CDR3 DNA sequence: TGTGCCAGCAGCGAGAGTCGGGACAGAGGGACCGGGGAGCTGTTTTTT.

The chain combines TRBV6-1 with TRBJ1-2; weak D call: TRBD1 (5 bases). Trimming took off 4 bases at V and 5 bases at J, with 11 bases between the two ends. This CDR3 contains 13 residues. Germline V gives CDR1 MNHNS, CDR2 SASEGT. CDR3 DNA sequence: TGTGCCAGCAGTGCGCGGGACCTTTATGGCTACACCTTC. It codes for CASSARDLYGYTF.

The chain's CDR3 is CASSLAGQPINQPQHF. The CDR3 DNA follows: TGTGCCAGCAGCTTGGCCGGACAGCCGATCAATCAGCCCCAGCATTTT. The J gene is TRBJ1-5, the V gene TRBV5-6; D possibly corresponds to TRBD1 (6 bases). The germline gives CDR1 SGHDT, CDR2 YYEEEE. The CDR3 is 16 amino acids. V was shortened by 0 bases and J by 3 bases, with 13 bases between the two germline ends.

In this sample, this clone turned up a few times. V is TRBV4-2 and J is TRBJ1-1; D gene ambiguous. Looked up from germline, CDR1 is LGHNA and CDR2 is YNFKEQ. V was clipped by 4 bases and J by 4 bases, with 13 bases between them. The CDR3 loop spans 14 amino acids. Written as DNA, the CDR3 is TGTGCCAGCAGCCCTCCATATCGGGGCACTGAAGCTTTCTTT. Encoded protein: CASSPPYRGTEAFF.

Here the CDR3 reads CASSVDPVLAETQYF. CDR3 coding DNA: TGTGCCAGCAGCGTAGATCCGGTCTTAGCGGAGACCCAGTACTTC. The rearrangement joins TRBV9 to TRBJ2-5, with D possibly matching TRBD2 (5 bases). Per germline, CDR1 SGDLS and CDR2 YYNGEE. V was pared by 0 bases and J by 5 bases, with 14 bases between. This CDR3 is 15 amino acids long.

The chain employs TRBV12-5 and TRBJ2-5, with TRBD1 identical over 8 bases. The J call may be faulty, since TRBJ2-7 better matches the DNA end. Germline-derived CDR1 and CDR2 are LGHNT and FRNRAP. The CDR3 has 15 residues. The CDR3 DNA is TGTGCTAGTGGTTTGGTACGCAGGGGGCTAGACGAGCAGTACTTC. Its translation is CASGLVRRGLDEQYF.

The rearrangement joins TRBV7-3 to TRBJ2-5; D is perhaps TRBD1 (6 bases). The J call may not be correct, given that the DNA end is closer to TRBJ2-7. The CDR3 contains 15 residues. CDR1 is SGHTA and CDR2 is FQGTGA in the germline V gene. The CDR3 nucleotides are TGTGCCAGCAGCACCCATGTGTCAGGGGACTACGAGCAGTACTTC. This encodes CASSTHVSGDYEQYF.

CDR3 DNA sequence: TGTGCCAGCACCCTATCGGGACAGGGAGAGGATGGCTACACCTTC. Its translation: CASTLSGQGEDGYTF. The V gene is TRBV7-9, the J gene TRBJ1-2; 9 nucleotides align to TRBD1. Germline-derived CDR1 and CDR2 are SEHNR and FQNEAQ (reference sequence). The CDR3 is 15 residues long. V lost 7 bases and J lost 6; bases outside the gene matches: 12.

The J gene is TRBJ1-6, the V gene TRBV6-5; a possible D gene is TRBD1 (5 bases). Germline V gene data show CDR1 as MNHEY and CDR2 as SVGAGI. The V end was cut by 0 bases, the J end by 8 bases, with 14 bases between. This CDR3 comprises 16 residues. CDR3 in DNA: TGTGCCAGCAGTTACTCCGGACATGGAGAATATTCACCCCTCCACTTT. Translating gives CASSYSGHGEYSPLHF.

J is TRBJ2-1 and V is TRBV19, with D uncertain. CDR1 is LNHDA, CDR2 SQIVND, per germline (reference sequence). Trimming took off 1 base at V and 0 bases at J, with 7 bases between the two ends. This CDR3 contains 15 residues. The CDR3 coding sequence is TGTGCCAGTAGTATAGCGGTAAGCTCCTACAATGAGCAGTTCTTC. It specifies CASSIAVSSYNEQFF.